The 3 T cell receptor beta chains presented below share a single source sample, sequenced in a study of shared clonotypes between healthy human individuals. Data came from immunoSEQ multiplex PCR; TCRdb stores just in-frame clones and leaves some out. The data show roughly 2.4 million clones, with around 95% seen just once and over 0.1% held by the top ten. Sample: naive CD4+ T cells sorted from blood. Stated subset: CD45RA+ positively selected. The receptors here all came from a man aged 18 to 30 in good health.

CDR3 coding DNA: TGTGCCAGCAGCCTCCCTAAAGGCTACGAGCAGTACTTC. It translates to CASSLPKGYEQYF. The chain carries TRBV28 and TRBJ2-7; D unclear. Trimming stripped 6 bases from V and 3 bases from J, with 12 bases between. The CDR3 runs 13 residues. The germline gives CDR1 MDHEN, CDR2 SYDVKM.

The CDR3, as DNA: TGTGCCAGCAGCTTAGCGAAAGATACGCAGTATTTT. Protein product: CASSLAKDTQYF. The V gene is TRBV7-6, the J gene TRBJ2-3; D call uncertain. The CDR3 spans 12 residues. Trimming pared 0 bases from V and 5 bases from J, leaving 3 bases between. Germline V gives CDR1 SGHVS, CDR2 FNYEAQ.

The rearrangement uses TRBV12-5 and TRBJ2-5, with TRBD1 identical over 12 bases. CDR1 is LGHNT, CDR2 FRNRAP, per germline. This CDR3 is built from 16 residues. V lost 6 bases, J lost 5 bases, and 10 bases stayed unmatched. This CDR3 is CASGLGQGALGETQYF. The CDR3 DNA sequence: TGTGCTAGTGGCCTGGGACAGGGGGCCTTGGGGGAGACCCAGTACTTC.